This is a list of T cell receptor beta chains from one sample in a study of blood T cell repertoires in COVID-19. Data came from immunoSEQ multiplex PCR; TCRdb stores just in-frame clones and leaves some out. The sample holds about 310,000 clones, around 87% seen once. Sample: peripheral blood. These receptors were taken from a man aged 45-65 years with active or convalescent COVID-19. Both conserved end residues are part of each CDR3. The D gene is left open where the match is weak.

D,J,V,CDR3
TRBD2,TRBJ2-4,TRBV30,CAWRPIREGKNIQYF
.,TRBJ2-3,TRBV19,CASSLRDKTTDTQYF
.,TRBJ1-2,TRBV19,CASSIVSPQTPGYTF
.,TRBJ2-3,TRBV5-6,CASSLKGGGSSADTQYF
TRBD2,TRBJ2-1,TRBV7-2,CASSSYRFGGDNNEQFF
TRBD2,TRBJ2-3,TRBV19,CASSIVLAGGPDTQYF
TRBD1,TRBJ1-2,TRBV6-4,CASSGAHRGHYGYTF
.,TRBJ2-2,TRBV5-3,CARSLWAIDRPNTGELFF
.,TRBJ1-1,TRBV9,CASSVDGGNTEAFF
TRBD1,TRBJ1-2,TRBV3-1/TRBV3-2,CASSQDLNRGLGGYTF
.,TRBJ2-7,TRBV30,CAWSEGRVYEQYF
.,TRBJ1-3,TRBV5-1,CASSEPGGNTIYF
.,TRBJ2-2,TRBV5-1,CASSLALPGEKLFF
TRBD2,TRBJ2-3,TRBV7-9,CASSFSGATDTQYF
.,TRBJ1-4,TRBV2,CASSPGFEKLFF
TRBD1,TRBJ1-3,TRBV4-3,CASSHLIQGARNTIYF
TRBD2,TRBJ2-1,TRBV29-1,CSVGSGSRHEQFF
.,TRBJ2-1,TRBV3-1/TRBV3-2,CASSPTLVAASHNEQFF
.,TRBJ2-3,TRBV3-1/TRBV3-2,CASSQEGGTDTQYF
TRBD1,TRBJ2-3,TRBV7-9,CASSTGTDHSTDTQYF
.,TRBJ1-1,TRBV25-1,CASSGQLSNTEAFF
.,TRBJ2-3,TRBV3-1/TRBV3-2,CASSPPRGRVRTQYF
TRBD1,TRBJ2-1,TRBV12-3/TRBV12-4,CASSMTGNEQFF
TRBD1,TRBJ1-1,TRBV30,CAWSTAPTGLVNTEAFF
TRBD2,TRBJ2-7,TRBV4-1,CASSQVYVDSGRNHYEQYF
.,TRBJ2-2,TRBV12-2,CASRCGQENTGELFF
TRBD1,TRBJ1-4,TRBV5-1,CASSSRPRQGYSTNEKLFF
.,TRBJ1-3,TRBV28,CASRSGLPWRNTIYF
TRBD2,TRBJ2-2,TRBV5-4,CASSLDAGGAGELFF
.,TRBJ1-1,TRBV7-9,CASSLMRGTPNEAFF
.,TRBJ1-2,TRBV28,CASSPQDSSLYGYTF
.,TRBJ1-2,TRBV21-1,CASSSAPPEGKDYGYTF
TRBD2,TRBJ2-7,TRBV10-3,CAIRSLALDEQYF
.,TRBJ1-2,TRBV14,CASSQTRTAVKDYGYTF
TRBD2,TRBJ2-5,TRBV18,CASSPRTSGVQETQYF
TRBD1,TRBJ1-2,TRBV19,CASSMKQGARYGYTF
.,TRBJ2-7,TRBV6-5,CASSYSRLDEQYF
.,TRBJ2-6,TRBV5-1,CASSLAGGLSGANVLTF
TRBD2,TRBJ2-7,TRBV7-3,CASSLTSGGPYEQYF
.,TRBJ1-2,TRBV6-1,CASSEGGTLMGPGYTF
TRBD1,TRBJ1-1,TRBV7-3,CASSLTGGTEAFF
.,TRBJ1-4,TRBV28,CASRRQDNEKLFF
.,TRBJ2-5,TRBV28,CASSPLSTLNAQETQYF
TRBD1,TRBJ1-5,TRBV9,CASSGGTGGQPQHF
TRBD2,TRBJ2-3,TRBV15,CATSRSPGLAGGGGTDTQYF
.,TRBJ2-4,TRBV5-5,CASSLRYARGVAKNIQYF